These T cell receptor beta chains were read from a single sample in a study of blood T cell repertoires in COVID-19. This table comes from immunoSEQ multiplex PCR, and its TCRdb copy is limited to in-frame clones, with some not included. This repertoire shows under 450,000 clones, around 91% found once; its top ten account for approximately 1.5%. Sequenced sample: peripheral blood. Source of these receptors: a woman aged 40 to 50 with COVID-19, enrolled during active disease. CDR3s include the opening cysteine and the closing phenylalanine or tryptophan. Fields, in order: V gene, D gene, clone size, J gene, CDR3 protein, CDR3 DNA. The D gene is left open where the match is weak. Size is stated for part of the rows, as once, few or many counts, or as a class when the clone is expanded.

TRBV27	.	.	TRBJ2-2	CASSFRGSGELFF	TGTGCCAGCAGTTTTAGGGGGAGCGGGGAGCTGTTTTTT
TRBV7-9	TRBD1	.	TRBJ1-2	CASSLEGAGYTF	TGTGCCAGCAGCTTAGAGGGGGCTGGCTACACCTTC
TRBV5-1	.	.	TRBJ1-2	CASSFNDRGKGYTF	TGCGCCAGCAGCTTTAACGACAGAGGAAAGGGCTACACCTTC
TRBV7-3	TRBD2	.	TRBJ2-1	CASSLSLAGGVNEQFF	TGTGCCAGCAGCTTATCCCTAGCGGGAGGGGTTAATGAGCAGTTCTTC
TRBV9	TRBD2	.	TRBJ2-1	CASSSSGRSYNEQFF	TGTGCCAGCAGCTCTAGCGGGAGGTCCTACAATGAGCAGTTCTTC
TRBV6-2/TRBV6-3	TRBD1	once	TRBJ1-6	CASSLGTGGSSWLASPLHF	TGTGCCAGCAGCCTCGGGACAGGGGGAAGTTCATGGCTTGCTTCACCCCTCCACTTT
TRBV2	.	.	TRBJ1-5	CASSYRLDQPQHF	TGTGCCAGCAGCTACCGGTTAGATCAGCCCCAGCATTTT
TRBV30	TRBD2	.	TRBJ2-3	CAWSKTLAGLTDTQYF	TGTGCCTGGAGTAAAACCCTAGCGGGCCTCACAGATACGCAGTATTTT
TRBV3-1/TRBV3-2	TRBD2	.	TRBJ2-5	CASSQESPGGLPLETQYF	TGTGCCAGCAGCCAAGAATCCCCGGGGGGGTTACCTTTAGAGACCCAGTACTTC
TRBV4-1	TRBD2	.	TRBJ2-2	CASSRPIAGNTGELFF	TGCGCCAGCAGCCGGCCCATAGCGGGGAACACCGGGGAGCTGTTTTTT
TRBV10-3	.	.	TRBJ1-1	CAISPGEAEAFF	TGTGCCATCAGCCCAGGGGAAGCTGAAGCTTTCTTT
TRBV27	TRBD2	.	TRBJ2-2	CASSLELGLAGTHTGELFF	TGTGCCAGCAGTTTAGAATTGGGACTAGCGGGAACCCACACCGGGGAGCTGTTTTTT
TRBV30	.	once	TRBJ1-1	CAWSSDGKNTEAFF	TGTGCCTGGAGTTCGGACGGGAAAAACACTGAAGCTTTCTTT
TRBV7-9	.	.	TRBJ1-1	CASSSTRGSPEAFF	TGTGCCAGCAGCTCGACAAGGGGTTCTCCTGAAGCTTTCTTT
TRBV19	.	.	TRBJ1-1	CASSIAAGLSNTEAFF	TGTGCCAGTAGTATAGCAGCGGGCCTATCTAACACTGAAGCTTTCTTT
TRBV5-1	TRBD2	.	TRBJ2-3	CASSPGGSTDTQYF	TGCGCCAGCAGCCCGGGAGGTAGCACAGATACGCAGTATTTT
TRBV7-9	TRBD2	.	TRBJ2-7	CASNLAGGYEQYF	TGTGCCAGCAACCTAGCGGGAGGCTACGAGCAGTACTTC
TRBV28	TRBD2	.	TRBJ2-3	CASSSLTRLAGGTDTQYF	TGTGCCAGCAGTTCCCTTACCCGACTAGCGGGAGGTACAGATACGCAGTATTTT
TRBV5-1	.	few	TRBJ2-7	CASSLPAVEQYF	TGCGCCAGCAGCCTGCCAGCGGTCGAGCAGTACTTC
TRBV14	.	once	TRBJ1-5	CASSQGGAQGNQPQHF	TGTGCCAGCAGCCAAGGAGGTGCACAGGGTAATCAGCCCCAGCATTTT
TRBV28	TRBD1	.	TRBJ2-1	CASSLVQGARNEQFF	TGTGCCAGCAGTCTCGTACAGGGGGCGCGGAATGAGCAGTTCTTC
TRBV14	TRBD2	.	TRBJ2-2	CASSQVAGAAGELFF	TGTGCCAGCAGCCAAGTAGCGGGAGCGGCCGGGGAGCTGTTTTTT
TRBV19	.	.	TRBJ1-1	CASRLTNSYSGTMNTEAFF	TGTGCCAGTAGGCTCACGAATTCTTATTCCGGGACAATGAACACTGAAGCTTTCTTT
TRBV7-2	TRBD2	once	TRBJ2-3	CAGGFGGRSGDTQYF	TGTGCCGGGGGTTTTGGCGGGAGGTCCGGAGATACGCAGTATTTT